These 23 T cell receptor beta chains were all obtained from the same sample, sequenced in a study of technical replicates of blood from a handful of donors (dated by TCRdb to 2017 to 2019). The library was built by means of the immunoSEQ multiplex PCR assay. In TCRdb, the immuneACCESS table is reduced to in-frame sequences with V and J assigned. These tables do not hold every clone; where another copy was compared, an unresolved V gene accounts for under half, and the others remain unexplained. The sample profile shows about 56,000 clones; 85% to 95% of them were found once. The ten most abundant clones make up around 4% of the sample. The sequencing sample was made of PBMCs. Source of these receptors: a human donor in good health. Some clones in this sample may be carry-over from other donors' samples.

This sequence joins TRBV6-1 and TRBJ1-6; D gene ambiguous. V lost 7 bases, J lost 13 bases, and 20 bases lay in between. The CDR3 spans 14 residues. The germline gives CDR1 MNHNS, CDR2 SASEGT. The CDR3 DNA is TGTGCCAGCACCCTCCTTATAGCAGCTCTTCCCCTCCACTTT. This gives the protein CASTLLIAALPLHF.

This chain joins TRBV19 and TRBJ2-1, with 10 nucleotides matching TRBD2. The germline V gene has CDR1 LNHDA and CDR2 SQIVND (reference sequence). The CDR3 has 14 amino acids. Trimming at V came to 6 bases and at J to 4 bases, leaving 3 bases not matched to a gene. The CDR3 is CASSPSGGYNEQFF. The CDR3 region has the DNA TGTGCCAGTAGCCCTAGCGGGGGTTACAATGAGCAGTTCTTC. Full variable domain (rest looked up from reference TRBV19 and TRBJ2-1): DGGITQSPKYLFRKEGQNVTLSCEQNLNHDAMYWYRQDPGQGLRLIYYSQIVNDFQKGDIAEGYSVSREKKESFPLTVTSAQKNPTAFYLCASSPSGGYNEQFFGPGTRLTVL.

In DNA form, the CDR3 reads TGTGCCAGCAGTCGGGAGTATGATGCTTTCTTT. The encoded protein is CASSREYDAFF. This sequence joins TRBV6-1 and TRBJ1-1; D remains unclear. The CDR3 spans 11 residues. The V end lost 5 bases, the J end lost 11 bases, and 12 bases lay between the germline ends. The V gene's germline CDR1 is MNHNS and CDR2 SASEGT.

The CDR3 DNA sequence: TGTGCCAGCAGCAAGGGACAGTCATGGGCTGAGACCCAGTACTTC. Translated, it gives CASSKGQSWAETQYF. This chain links TRBV9 with TRBJ2-5; 7 bases map to TRBD1. V dropped 4 bases and J dropped 5; count of bases not matched to a gene: 11. The CDR3 loop spans 15 amino acids. The germline gives CDR1 SGDLS, CDR2 YYNGEE.

This chain joins TRBV6-6 and TRBJ2-7; possible D gene TRBD1, 6 bases. The CDR3 consists of 13 residues. The V end was cut by 6 bases, the J end by 3 bases, with 12 bases between. Germline assignment: CDR1 MNHNY and CDR2 SVGAGI (reference sequence). The CDR3 DNA reads TGTGCCAGCAGACATCCGGACAGCTACGAGCAGTACTTC. This sequence encodes CASRHPDSYEQYF.

V gene TRBV4-2 combines with J gene TRBJ1-2; TRBD1 aligns across 7 bases. V gave up 2 bases and J gave up 1 base; unmatched junction bases: 4. CDR3 length: 15 amino acids. Per the germline V gene, CDR1 is LGHNA and CDR2 is YNFKEQ. The DNA for the CDR3 is TGTGCCAGCAGCCAATCGGACAGGATTAACTATGGCTACACCTTC. The encoded protein is CASSQSDRINYGYTF.

The chain uses TRBV6-5 and TRBJ2-5, with 11 bases that match TRBD1. Per germline, CDR1 MNHEY and CDR2 SVGAGI. This CDR3 is built from 14 residues. Germline trimming cut 6 bases from V and 14 bases from J; bases unmatched to any gene: 14. The DNA for the CDR3 is TGTGCCAGCAGAAGAGGACAGGGGGCCCTCGGGAGCTACTTC. The encoded protein is CASRRGQGALGSYF.

The chain is built from TRBV6-6 and TRBJ2-7, with a weak D call TRBD1 (6 bases). Germline V gene data show CDR1 as MNHNY and CDR2 as SVGAGI (reference sequence). V lost 6 bases and J 4 bases, leaving 10 bases between the germline ends. This CDR3 is built from 12 residues. The CDR3 protein is CASRPTGYEQYF. DNA for the CDR3: TGTGCCAGCAGACCCACAGGGTACGAGCAGTACTTC.

The V call is TRBV6-1, the J call TRBJ2-7; tentative D call: TRBD2 (6 bases). The CDR3 totals 15 residues. Trimming left V 6 bases short and J 2 bases short, with 17 bases between. Germline V gene sequence: CDR1 MNHNS, CDR2 SASEGT. The CDR3 protein is CASRTTGTSPYEQYF. Written as DNA, the CDR3 is TGTGCCAGCAGGACAACCGGGACTTCCCCCTACGAGCAGTACTTC.

This chain joins TRBV7-9 and TRBJ1-1; no definite D call. Deletions cut 2 bases from V and 0 bases from J, with 4 bases between. Per the germline V gene, CDR1 is SEHNR and CDR2 is FQNEAQ (reference sequence). The CDR3 is made up of 13 amino acids. The DNA of the CDR3 is TGTGCCAGCAGCTTATGGCTGAACACTGAAGCTTTCTTT. It is translated as CASSLWLNTEAFF.

V usage is TRBV19 and J usage is TRBJ1-2; 9 nucleotides agree with TRBD1. The V gene's germline CDR1 is LNHDA and CDR2 SQIVND (reference sequence). Trimming at V came to 5 bases and at J to 4 bases, leaving 11 bases not matched to a gene. This CDR3 is built from 16 residues. The CDR3 DNA reads TGTGCCAGTAGTTTCCCGTCACAGGGGGCCGGCTATGGCTACACCTTC. It translates to CASSFPSQGAGYGYTF.

The chain links TRBV15 to TRBJ2-7; D may be TRBD1 (6 bases). The CDR3 length is 14 residues. Germline V gene sequence: CDR1 LNHNV, CDR2 YYDKDF (reference sequence). The V gene lost 0 bases and the J gene lost 1 base, with 7 bases spanning the gap. This CDR3 reads CATSRDQGSYEQYF. DNA of the CDR3: TGTGCCACCAGCAGAGATCAGGGGTCCTACGAGCAGTACTTC.

The rearrangement uses TRBV29-1 and TRBJ1-2; 8 bases match TRBD1. Trimming cost V 1 base and J 5 bases; bases outside gene matches: 6. Germline values: CDR1 SQVTM, CDR2 ANQGSEA. There are 14 residues in the CDR3. The CDR3 nucleotides read TGCAGCGTTGAAGGCAGGGGGCGCAGTTATGGCTACACCTTC. Amino acids: CSVEGRGRSYGYTF.

The chain combines TRBV6-5 with TRBJ1-1; D gene uncertain. CDR1 and CDR2 (germline): MNHEY, SVGAGI. Trimming pared 2 bases from V and 4 bases from J, leaving 14 bases between. CDR3 length equals 15 residues. The CDR3 region is CASSYALGPGTEAFF. Written as DNA, the CDR3 is TGTGCCAGCAGTTACGCCCTTGGGCCCGGCACTGAAGCTTTCTTT.

V and J are TRBV9 and TRBJ2-2, with 7 bases matching TRBD2. Germline V gene sequence: CDR1 SGDLS, CDR2 YYNGEE. The CDR3 sequence is 16 residues long. Trimming took 4 bases from V and 6 from J; bases not matched to a gene: 12. CDR3: CASSLYQTSSAGELFF. Here the CDR3 DNA reads TGTGCCAGCAGCTTATACCAGACTAGCTCGGCCGGGGAGCTGTTTTTT.

The chain is built from TRBV6-5 and TRBJ1-1; D remains unclear. The CDR3 is made up of 13 amino acids. The ends were cut back, 5 bases at V and 7 bases at J, with 14 bases in the middle. CDR1 and CDR2 from the germline V gene are MNHEY and SVGAGI. This chain's CDR3 is CASSQHEEGEAFF. CDR3 DNA: TGTGCCAGCAGTCAACACGAGGAGGGTGAAGCTTTCTTT.

V gene TRBV4-3 combines with J gene TRBJ1-4; 8 bases map to TRBD1. The J segment lost 3 bases and the V segment lost 4 bases, leaving 13 bases of the junction unmatched. Germline-derived CDR1 and CDR2 are LGHNA and YSLEER. The CDR3 loop spans 18 amino acids. The CDR3: CASSLNTRGLGPNEKLFF. CDR3 DNA sequence: TGCGCCAGCAGCCTAAACACCAGGGGGCTGGGGCCTAATGAAAAACTGTTTTTT.

The chain has TRBV11-1 and TRBJ2-3; tentative D call: TRBD1 (5 bases). CDR1 SGHAT and CDR2 FQDESV come from the germline V gene (reference sequence). Between the trimmed V and J ends, which lost 5 bases and 4 bases, there was a span of 10 bases. The CDR3 is 13 amino acids. The CDR3 sequence: CASSPLGADTQYF. The CDR3 DNA reads TGTGCCAGCAGCCCCCTAGGGGCAGATACGCAGTATTTT.

This chain links TRBV7-9 with TRBJ1-5; D call uncertain. This CDR3 region has 12 residues. V was shortened by 2 bases and J by 11 bases, with 10 bases between the two germline ends. In germline, CDR1 is SEHNR, CDR2 FQNEAQ (reference sequence). This CDR3 is CASSLTSGSQHF. The CDR3 bases are TGTGCCAGCAGCTTAACGTCCGGGTCCCAGCATTTT.

Points on this clone: The junction does not match germline at one end; this may be a read error. This rearrangement joins TRBV5-6 to TRBJ1-1, with D possibly TRBD1 on 5 matching bases. Germline V gene data show CDR1 as SGHDT and CDR2 as YYEEEE. The length of the CDR3 is 15 residues. The chain's CDR3 is CASSLGWGLNTEAFF. In DNA form, the CDR3 reads TGTGCCAGCAGTTTGGGGTGGGGCCTGAACACTGAAGCTTTCTTT.

In its sample, this clone was seen a few times. The chain links TRBV7-9 to TRBJ2-1, with D tentatively TRBD1 (6 bases). The CDR3 sequence is 15 residues long. Deletions cut 5 bases from V and 2 bases from J, with 13 bases between. Germline loops: CDR1 SEHNR, CDR2 FQNEAQ (reference sequence). The CDR3 loop is CASSRPRDTYNEQFF. In DNA, the CDR3 is TGTGCCAGCAGCCGCCCCAGGGACACCTACAATGAGCAGTTCTTC.

In this sample, this clone turned up once. The V gene is TRBV10-3, the J gene TRBJ2-1; 12 bases are shared with TRBD2. The V segment lost 3 bases and the J segment 3 bases; nucleotides outside the gene matches: 9. The CDR3 consists of 18 residues. Germline V lookup: CDR1 ENHRY, CDR2 SYGVKD. Written as DNA, the CDR3 is TGTGCCATCAGTGACCTAGCGGGAGGGAAACTGATCTACAATGAGCAGTTCTTC. This encodes CAISDLAGGKLIYNEQFF.

The chain uses TRBV6-4 and TRBJ2-2; 7 positions agree with TRBD1. CDR1 and CDR2 from the germline V gene are MRHNA and SNTAGT. The ends lost 6 bases at V and 4 bases at J; junction bases unmatched: 5. CDR3 length equals 14 residues. The CDR3 is CASSRQGRTGELFF. CDR3 DNA sequence: TGTGCCAGCAGCCGACAGGGTCGCACCGGGGAGCTGTTTTTT.